The clone carrying this TCR beta chain showed up many times. The data originate from a study of T cells of healthy individuals. In TCRdb, the 5' RACE reads were re-called with MiXCR into one record per CDR3 protein. The sample lists about 96,000 distinct CDR3 sequences; approximately 16% were seen once. Germline lookup yields CDR1 SGHVS and CDR2 FQNEAQ. Deletions cut 0 bases from V and 4 bases from J, with 10 bases between. This CDR3 spans 16 amino acids. The receptor was derived from a human donor in good health. The chain combines TRBV7-8 with TRBJ1-6; TRBD1 might be the D (6 bases). CDR3 protein: CASSLARTAYNSPLHF. In DNA, the CDR3 is TGTGCCAGCAGCTTAGCGAGGACAGCATATAATTCACCCCTCCACTTT. The entire variable domain, with the rest obtained from reference TRBV7-8 and TRBJ1-6, is as follows: GAGVSQSPRYKVAKRGQDVALRCDPISGHVSLFWYQQALGQGPEFLTYFQNEAQLDKSGLPSDRFFAERPEGSVSTLKIQRTQQEDSAVYLCASSLARTAYNSPLHFGNGTRLTVT.